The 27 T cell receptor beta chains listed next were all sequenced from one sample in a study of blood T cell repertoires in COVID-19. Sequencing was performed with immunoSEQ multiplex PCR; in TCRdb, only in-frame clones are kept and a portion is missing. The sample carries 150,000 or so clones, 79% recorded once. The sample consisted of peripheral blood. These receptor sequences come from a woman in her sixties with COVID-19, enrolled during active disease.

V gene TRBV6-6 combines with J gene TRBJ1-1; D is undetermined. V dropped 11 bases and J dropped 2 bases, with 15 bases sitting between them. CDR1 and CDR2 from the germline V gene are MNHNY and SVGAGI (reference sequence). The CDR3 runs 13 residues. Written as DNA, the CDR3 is TGTGCCGGCGGACGGGGAATTAACACTGAAGCTTTCTTT. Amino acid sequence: CAGGRGINTEAFF.

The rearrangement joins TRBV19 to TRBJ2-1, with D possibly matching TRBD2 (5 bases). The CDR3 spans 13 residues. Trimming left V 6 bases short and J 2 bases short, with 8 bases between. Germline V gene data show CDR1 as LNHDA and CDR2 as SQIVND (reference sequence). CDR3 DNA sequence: TGTGCCAGTAGCCCCGGGGCCTACAATGAGCAGTTCTTC. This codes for CASSPGAYNEQFF.

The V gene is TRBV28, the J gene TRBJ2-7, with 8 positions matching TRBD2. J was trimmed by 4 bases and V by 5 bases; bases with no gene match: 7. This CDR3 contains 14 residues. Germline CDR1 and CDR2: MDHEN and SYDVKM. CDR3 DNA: TGTGCCAGCAGTCTAGGGACTAGTAGGTACGAGCAGTACTTC. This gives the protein CASSLGTSRYEQYF.

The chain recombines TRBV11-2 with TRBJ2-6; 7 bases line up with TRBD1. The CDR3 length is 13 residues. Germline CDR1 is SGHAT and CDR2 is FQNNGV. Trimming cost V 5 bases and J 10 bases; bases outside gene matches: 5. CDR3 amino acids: CASSNQQGNVLTF. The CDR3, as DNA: TGTGCCAGCAGCAACCAACAGGGGAACGTCCTGACTTTC. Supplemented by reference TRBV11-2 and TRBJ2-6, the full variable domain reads EAGVAQSPRYKIIEKRQSVAFWCNPISGHATLYWYQQILGQGPKLLIQFQNNGVVDDSQLPKDRFSAERLKGVDSTLKIQPAKLEDSAVYLCASSNQQGNVLTFGAGSRLTVL.

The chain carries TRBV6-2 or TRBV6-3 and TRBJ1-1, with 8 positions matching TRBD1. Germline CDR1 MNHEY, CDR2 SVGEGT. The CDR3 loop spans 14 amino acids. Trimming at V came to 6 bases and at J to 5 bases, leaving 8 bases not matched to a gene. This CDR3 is CASSPARQGTEAFF. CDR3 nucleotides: TGTGCCAGCAGCCCCGCACGACAGGGGACTGAAGCTTTCTTT.

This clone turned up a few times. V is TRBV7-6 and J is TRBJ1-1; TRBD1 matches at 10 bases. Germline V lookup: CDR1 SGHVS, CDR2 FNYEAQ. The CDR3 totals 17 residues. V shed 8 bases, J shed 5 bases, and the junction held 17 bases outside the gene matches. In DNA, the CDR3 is TGTGCCAGCGCCCCGGGGACAGGGGTGGAGGGTAGTACTGAAGCTTTCTTT. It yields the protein CASAPGTGVEGSTEAFF.

CDR3 in amino acids: CASSLRRSAYNEQFF. DNA for the CDR3: TGTGCCAGCAGCCTCCGCAGGTCGGCCTACAATGAGCAGTTCTTC. The V call is TRBV11-2, the J call TRBJ2-1, with no clear D. Trimming took off 5 bases at V and 2 bases at J, with 13 bases between the two ends. The CDR3 is 15 amino acids. The germline V gene has CDR1 SGHAT and CDR2 FQNNGV.

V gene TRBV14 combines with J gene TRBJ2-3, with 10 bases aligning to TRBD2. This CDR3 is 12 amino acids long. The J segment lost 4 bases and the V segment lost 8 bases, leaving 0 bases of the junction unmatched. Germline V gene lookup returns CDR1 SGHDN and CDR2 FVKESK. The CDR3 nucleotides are TGTGCCAGCGGGACTAGCGCAGATACGCAGTATTTT. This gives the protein CASGTSADTQYF. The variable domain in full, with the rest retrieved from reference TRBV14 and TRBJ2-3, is EAGVTQFPSHSVIEKGQTVTLRCDPISGHDNLYWYRRVMGKEIKFLLHFVKESKQDESGMPNNRFLAERTGGTYSTLKVQPAELEDSGVYFCASGTSADTQYFGPGTRLTVL.

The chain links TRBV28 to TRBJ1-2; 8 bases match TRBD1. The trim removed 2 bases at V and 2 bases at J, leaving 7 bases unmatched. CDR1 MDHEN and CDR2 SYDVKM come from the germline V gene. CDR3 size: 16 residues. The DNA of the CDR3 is TGTGCCAGCAGTTTAGGCGGACAGGGCGGGAACTATGGCTACACCTTC. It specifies CASSLGGQGGNYGYTF.

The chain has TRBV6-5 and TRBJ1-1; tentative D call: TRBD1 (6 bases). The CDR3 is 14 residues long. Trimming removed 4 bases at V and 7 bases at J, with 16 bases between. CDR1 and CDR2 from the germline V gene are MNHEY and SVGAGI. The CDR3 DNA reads TGTGCCAGCAGTTGGACAGTTCAGGGCGGTGAAGCTTTCTTT. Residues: CASSWTVQGGEAFF.

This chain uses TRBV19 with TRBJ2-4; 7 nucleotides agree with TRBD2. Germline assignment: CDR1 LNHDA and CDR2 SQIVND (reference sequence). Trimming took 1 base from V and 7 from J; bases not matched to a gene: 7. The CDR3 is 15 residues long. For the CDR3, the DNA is TGTGCCAGTAGTATAGCGGGGAGGGCGGACAACATTCAGTACTTC. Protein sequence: CASSIAGRADNIQYF.

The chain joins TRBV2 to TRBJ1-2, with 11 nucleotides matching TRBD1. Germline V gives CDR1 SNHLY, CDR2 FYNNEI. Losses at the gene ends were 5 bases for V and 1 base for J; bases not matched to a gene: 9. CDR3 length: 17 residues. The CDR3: CASSLGQGVFGNYGYTF. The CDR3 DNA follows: TGTGCCAGCAGTCTGGGACAGGGGGTCTTCGGTAACTATGGCTACACCTTC.

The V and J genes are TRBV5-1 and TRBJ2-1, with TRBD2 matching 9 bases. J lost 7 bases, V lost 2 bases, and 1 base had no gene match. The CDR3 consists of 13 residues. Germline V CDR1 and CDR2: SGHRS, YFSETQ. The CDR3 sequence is CASSFSGSNEQFF. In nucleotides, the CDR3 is TGCGCCAGCAGCTTTAGCGGGAGTAATGAGCAGTTCTTC.

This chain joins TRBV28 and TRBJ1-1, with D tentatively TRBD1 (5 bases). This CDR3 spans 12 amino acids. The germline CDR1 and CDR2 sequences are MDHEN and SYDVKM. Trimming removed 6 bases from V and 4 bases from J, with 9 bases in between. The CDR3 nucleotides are TGTGCCAGCAGATCAGGGCCCACTGAAGCTTTCTTT. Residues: CASRSGPTEAFF.

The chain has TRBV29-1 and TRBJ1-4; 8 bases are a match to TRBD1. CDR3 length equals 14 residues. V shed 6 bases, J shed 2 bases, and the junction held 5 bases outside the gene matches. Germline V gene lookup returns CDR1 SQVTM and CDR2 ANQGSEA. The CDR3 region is CSVHRGSTNEKLFF. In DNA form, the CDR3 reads TGCAGCGTACACAGGGGGAGTACTAATGAAAAACTGTTTTTT.

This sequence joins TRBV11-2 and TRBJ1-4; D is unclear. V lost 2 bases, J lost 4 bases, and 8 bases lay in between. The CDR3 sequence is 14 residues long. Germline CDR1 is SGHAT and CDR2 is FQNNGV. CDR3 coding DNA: TGTGCCAGCAGCTTAACTGCTAATAATGAAAAACTGTTTTTT. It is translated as CASSLTANNEKLFF.

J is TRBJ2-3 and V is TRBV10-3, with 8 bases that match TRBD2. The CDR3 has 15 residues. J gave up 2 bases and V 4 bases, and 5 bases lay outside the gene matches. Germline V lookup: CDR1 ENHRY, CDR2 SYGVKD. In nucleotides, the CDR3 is TGTGCCATCAGTGGCGATAGCGGGGTCACAGATACGCAGTATTTT. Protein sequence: CAISGDSGVTDTQYF.

The CDR3 is CATSRESAGVYNEQFF. The DNA of the CDR3 is TGTGCCACCAGCAGAGAGAGCGCGGGAGTCTACAATGAGCAGTTCTTC. V is TRBV15 and J is TRBJ2-1, with TRBD2 matching 7 bases. The germline V gene encodes CDR1 LNHNV and CDR2 YYDKDF (reference sequence). The J segment lost 3 bases and the V segment lost 0 bases, leaving 5 bases of the junction unmatched. CDR3 size: 16 residues. The whole variable domain, filled in from reference TRBV15 and TRBJ2-1, reads DAMVIQNPRYQVTQFGKPVTLSCSQTLNHNVMYWYQQKSSQAPKLLFHYYDKDFNNEADTPDNFQSRRPNTSFCFLDIRSPGLGDTAMYLCATSRESAGVYNEQFFGPGTRLTVL.

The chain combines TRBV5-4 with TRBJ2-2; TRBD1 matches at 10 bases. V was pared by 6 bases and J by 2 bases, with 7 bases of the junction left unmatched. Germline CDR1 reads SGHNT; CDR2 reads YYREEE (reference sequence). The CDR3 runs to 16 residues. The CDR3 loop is CASTRGDRGNTGELFF. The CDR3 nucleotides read TGTGCCAGCACCCGGGGGGACAGGGGTAACACCGGGGAGCTGTTTTTT.

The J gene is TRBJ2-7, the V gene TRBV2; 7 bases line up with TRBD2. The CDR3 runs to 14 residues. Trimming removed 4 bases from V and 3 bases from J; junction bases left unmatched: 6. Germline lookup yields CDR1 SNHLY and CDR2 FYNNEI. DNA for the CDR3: TGTGCCAGCAGTGGCCGTGGGAGGGACTACGAGCAGTACGTC. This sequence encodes CASSGRGRDYEQYV.

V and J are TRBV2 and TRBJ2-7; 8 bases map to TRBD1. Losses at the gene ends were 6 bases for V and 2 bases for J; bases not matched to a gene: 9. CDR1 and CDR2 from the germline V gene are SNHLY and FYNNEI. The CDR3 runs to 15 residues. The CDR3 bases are TGTGCCAGCAGACCCTGGACAGGGAACGCCTACGAGCAGTACGTC. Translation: CASRPWTGNAYEQYV.

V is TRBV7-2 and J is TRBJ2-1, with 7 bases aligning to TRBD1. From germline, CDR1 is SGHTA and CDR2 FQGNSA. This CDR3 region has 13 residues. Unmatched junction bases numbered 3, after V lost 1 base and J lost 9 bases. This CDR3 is CASSLGQGIEQFF. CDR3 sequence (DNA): TGTGCCAGCAGCTTAGGACAGGGCATTGAGCAGTTCTTC.

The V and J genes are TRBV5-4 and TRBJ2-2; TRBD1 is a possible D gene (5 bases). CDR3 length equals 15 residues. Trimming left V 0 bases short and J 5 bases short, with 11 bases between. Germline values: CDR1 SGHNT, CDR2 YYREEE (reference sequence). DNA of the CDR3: TGTGCCAGCAGCTTGGGACAGATAAGGACCGGGGAGCTGTTTTTT. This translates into CASSLGQIRTGELFF. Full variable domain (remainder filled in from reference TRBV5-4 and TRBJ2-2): ETGVTQSPTHLIKTRGQQVTLRCSSQSGHNTVSWYQQALGQGPQFIFQYYREEENGRGNFPPRFSGLQFPNYSSELNVNALELDDSALYLCASSLGQIRTGELFFGEGSRLTVL.

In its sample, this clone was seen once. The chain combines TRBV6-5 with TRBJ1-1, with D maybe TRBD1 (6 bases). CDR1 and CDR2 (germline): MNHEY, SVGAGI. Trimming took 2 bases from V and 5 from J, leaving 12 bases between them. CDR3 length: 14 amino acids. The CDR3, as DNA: TGTGCCAGCAGTTACAAGGGGGAGGGTACTGAAGCTTTCTTT. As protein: CASSYKGEGTEAFF.

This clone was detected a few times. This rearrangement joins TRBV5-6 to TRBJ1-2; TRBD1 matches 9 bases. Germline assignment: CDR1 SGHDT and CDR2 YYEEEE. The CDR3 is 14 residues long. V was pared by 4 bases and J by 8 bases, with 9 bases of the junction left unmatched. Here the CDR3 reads CASSTGQGTSGYTF. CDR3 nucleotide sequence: TGTGCCAGCAGCACCGGACAGGGGACGAGCGGCTACACCTTC.

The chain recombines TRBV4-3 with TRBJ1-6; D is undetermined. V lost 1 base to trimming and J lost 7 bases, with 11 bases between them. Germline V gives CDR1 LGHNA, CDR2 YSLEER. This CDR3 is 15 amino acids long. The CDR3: CASSQGGLGNSPLHF. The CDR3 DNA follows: TGCGCCAGCAGCCAAGGAGGGTTGGGGAATTCACCCCTCCACTTT.

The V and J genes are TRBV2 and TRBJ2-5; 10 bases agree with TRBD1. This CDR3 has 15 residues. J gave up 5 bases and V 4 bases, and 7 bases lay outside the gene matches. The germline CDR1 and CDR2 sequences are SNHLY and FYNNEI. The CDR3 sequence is CASSARTGGGETQYF. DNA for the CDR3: TGTGCCAGCAGTGCTCGGACAGGGGGTGGGGAGACCCAGTACTTC.